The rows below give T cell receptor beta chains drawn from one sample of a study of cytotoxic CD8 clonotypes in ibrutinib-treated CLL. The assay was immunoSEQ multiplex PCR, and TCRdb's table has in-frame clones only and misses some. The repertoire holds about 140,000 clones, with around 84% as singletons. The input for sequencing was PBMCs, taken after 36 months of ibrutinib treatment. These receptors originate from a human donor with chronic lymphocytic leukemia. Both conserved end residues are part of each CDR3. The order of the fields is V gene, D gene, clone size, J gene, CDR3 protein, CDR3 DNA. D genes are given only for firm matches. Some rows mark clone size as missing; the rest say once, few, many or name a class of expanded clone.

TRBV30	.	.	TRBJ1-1	CAWSVQGWVMNTEAFF	TGTGCCTGGAGTGTACAAGGTTGGGTGATGAACACTGAAGCTTTCTTT
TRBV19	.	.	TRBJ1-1	CASTYGRYTEAFF	TGTGCCAGTACATATGGACGTTACACTGAAGCTTTCTTT
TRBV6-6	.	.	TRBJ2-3	CASSYGDGDSAQYF	TGTGCCAGCAGTTACGGCGACGGCGATTCCGCGCAGTATTTT
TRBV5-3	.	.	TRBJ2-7	CARKGPVDSSAYEQYF	TGTGCCAGAAAGGGTCCGGTAGACTCTTCAGCCTACGAGCAGTACTTC
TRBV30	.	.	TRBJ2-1	CAWSSQGSYNEQFF	TGTGCCTGGAGTAGTCAAGGATCGTACAATGAGCAGTTCTTC
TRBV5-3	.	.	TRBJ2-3	CARSLARTSGTQYF	TGTGCCAGAAGCTTGGCCCGGACATCTGGTACGCAGTATTTT
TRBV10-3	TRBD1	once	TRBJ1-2	CASTGGGDGYTF	TGTGCCAGTACAGGGGGCGGGGATGGCTACACCTTC
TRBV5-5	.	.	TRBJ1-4	CASSSIQGLANEKLFF	TGTGCCAGCAGCTCCATACAGGGTTTGGCTAATGAAAAACTGTTTTTT
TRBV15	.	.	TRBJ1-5	CATSRELYSNQPQHF	TGTGCCACCAGCAGAGAATTATATAGCAATCAGCCCCAGCATTTT
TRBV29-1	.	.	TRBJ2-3	CSVEVQEADTQYF	TGCAGCGTTGAGGTACAGGAGGCAGATACGCAGTATTTT
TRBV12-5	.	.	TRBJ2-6	CASGPRGGANVLTF	TGTGCTAGTGGCCCCAGGGGTGGGGCCAACGTCCTGACTTTC
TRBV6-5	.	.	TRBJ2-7	CASGGTDKWEQYF	TGTGCCAGCGGGGGGACGGATAAGTGGGAGCAGTACTTC
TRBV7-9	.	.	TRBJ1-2	CASSSPQVGEWYGYTF	TGTGCCAGCAGCTCCCCCCAGGTAGGGGAGTGGTATGGCTACACCTTC
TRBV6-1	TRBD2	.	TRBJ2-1	CASSGLAGARDEQFF	TGTGCCAGCAGTGGACTAGCGGGAGCTAGAGATGAGCAGTTCTTC
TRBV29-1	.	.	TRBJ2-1	CSVEGMAYEQFF	TGCAGCGTTGAAGGAATGGCCTATGAGCAGTTCTTC
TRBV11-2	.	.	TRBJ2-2	CASSFVWGSTGELFF	TGTGCCAGCAGCTTTGTGTGGGGGTCCACCGGGGAGCTGTTTTTT
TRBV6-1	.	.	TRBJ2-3	CASWVGDTQYF	TGTGCCAGCTGGGTGGGAGATACGCAGTATTTT
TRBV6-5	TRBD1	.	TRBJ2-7	CASSSTGEYEQYF	TGTGCCAGCAGTTCAACAGGGGAATACGAGCAGTACTTC
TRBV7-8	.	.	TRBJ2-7	CASSPGVRGYEQYF	TGTGCCAGCAGCCCGGGAGTAAGGGGCTACGAGCAGTACTTC
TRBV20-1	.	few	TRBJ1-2	CSATDYGYTF	TGCAGTGCTACCGACTATGGCTACACCTTC
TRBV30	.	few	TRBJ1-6	CAWSADALSPLHF	TGTGCCTGGAGTGCAGATGCCCTTTCACCCCTCCACTTT
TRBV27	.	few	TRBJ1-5	CPGGYQPQHF	TGTCCCGGGGGGTATCAGCCCCAGCATTTT
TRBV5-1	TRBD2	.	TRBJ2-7	CASSKDPGLGAYEQYF	TGCGCCAGCAGCAAAGACCCAGGACTAGGCGCCTACGAGCAGTACTTC
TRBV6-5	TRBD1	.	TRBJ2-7	CASSYVRGYRDEQYF	TGTGCCAGCAGTTACGTCAGGGGGTATCGGGACGAGCAGTACTTC
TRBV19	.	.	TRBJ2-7	CASSIWGYEQYF	TGTGCCAGTAGTATATGGGGTTACGAGCAGTACTTC
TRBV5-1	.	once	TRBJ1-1	CASSPWTQHEAFF	TGCGCCAGCAGCCCTTGGACACAACATGAAGCTTTCTTT
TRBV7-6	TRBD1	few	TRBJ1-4	CASSLEGTGVEKLFF	TGTGCCAGCAGCTTAGAGGGGACAGGGGTGGAAAAACTGTTTTTT
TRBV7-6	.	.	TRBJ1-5	CASSPDGVSNQPQHF	TGTGCCAGCAGCCCCGATGGGGTTAGCAATCAGCCCCAGCATTTT
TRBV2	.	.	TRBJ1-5	CASSEGRDWQPQHF	TGTGCCAGCAGTGAGGGCAGGGACTGGCAGCCCCAGCATTTT
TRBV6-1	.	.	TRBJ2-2	CASSESRGELFF	TGTGCCAGCAGTGAATCCAGGGGGGAGCTGTTTTTT
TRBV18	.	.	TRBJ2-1	CASSPLKGNEQFF	TGTGCCAGCTCACCACTAAAAGGCAATGAGCAGTTCTTC
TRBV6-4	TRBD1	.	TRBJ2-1	CASSLTGNNEQFF	TGTGCCAGCAGTTTGACAGGGAACAATGAGCAGTTCTTC
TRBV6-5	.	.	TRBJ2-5	CASSYVDGNQETQYF	TGTGCCAGCAGTTATGTAGACGGGAACCAAGAGACCCAGTACTTC
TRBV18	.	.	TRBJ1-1	CASSPRGAEAFF	TGTGCCAGCTCGCCTCGTGGAGCTGAAGCTTTCTTT
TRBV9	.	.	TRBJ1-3	CASSVGRGAGNTIYF	TGTGCCAGCAGCGTTGGGAGGGGTGCTGGAAACACCATATATTTT
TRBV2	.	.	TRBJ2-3	CASSDLGRGGQYF	TGTGCCAGCAGTGATTTGGGGCGAGGGGGGCAGTATTTT
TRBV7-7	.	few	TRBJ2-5	CASSPDGRETQYF	TGTGCCAGCAGCCCCGACGGGCGGGAGACCCAGTACTTC
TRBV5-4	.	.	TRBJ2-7	CASSSDSSYEQYF	TGTGCCAGCAGCTCGGATAGCTCCTACGAGCAGTACTTC
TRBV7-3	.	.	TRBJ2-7	CASSFSYEQYF	TGTGCCAGCAGCTTCTCCTACGAGCAGTACTTC
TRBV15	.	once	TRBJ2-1	CATSRTGYEQFF	TGTGCCACCAGCAGAACAGGCTATGAGCAGTTCTTC
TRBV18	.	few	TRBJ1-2	CASSPGDSNYGYTF	TGTGCCAGCTCACCAGGAGACAGTAACTATGGCTACACCTTC
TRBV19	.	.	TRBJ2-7	CASSLQPGRTQYEQYF	TGTGCCAGTAGTTTACAGCCGGGACGGACACAGTACGAGCAGTACTTC
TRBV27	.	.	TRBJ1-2	CASSLKHSRGLDGYTF	TGTGCCAGCAGTTTAAAACACTCGAGAGGGTTGGACGGCTACACCTTC
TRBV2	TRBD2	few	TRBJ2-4	CASRRLAGGTDIQYF	TGTGCCAGCAGACGACTAGCGGGGGGGACGGACATTCAGTACTTC
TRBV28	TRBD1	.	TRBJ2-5	CASSERQGRFKTQYF	TGTGCCAGCAGTGAGCGACAGGGTCGGTTTAAGACCCAGTACTTC
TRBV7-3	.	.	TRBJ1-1	CASSLIKGTFMNTEAFF	TGTGCCAGCAGCTTAATAAAGGGGACGTTTATGAACACTGAAGCTTTCTTT
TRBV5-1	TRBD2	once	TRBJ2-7	CASSLTGPQVAGGRRYEQYF	TGCGCCAGCAGCTTAACAGGGCCCCAAGTAGCGGGAGGGCGTCGGTACGAGCAGTACTTC
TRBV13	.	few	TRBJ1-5	CASSTGHAQPQHF	TGTGCCAGCAGCACGGGACACGCTCAGCCCCAGCATTTT
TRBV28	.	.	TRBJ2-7	CASSLSGVIYEQYF	TGTGCCAGCAGTTTATCAGGGGTCATCTACGAGCAGTACTTC
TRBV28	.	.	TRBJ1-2	CAGTGTGKKYGYTF	TGTGCCGGCACAGGAACGGGTAAAAAGTATGGCTACACCTTC
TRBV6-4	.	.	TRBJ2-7	CASFLHVYEQYF	TGTGCCAGCTTCCTCCATGTCTACGAGCAGTACTTC
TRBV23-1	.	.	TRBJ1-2	CASSQYWQNYGYTF	TGCGCCAGCAGTCAATACTGGCAAAACTATGGCTACACCTTC
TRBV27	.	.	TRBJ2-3	CASSSFTDTQYF	TGTGCCAGCAGTTCTTTCACAGATACGCAGTATTTT